Reported below is one T cell receptor (beta chain). This CDR3 is built from 14 residues. The germline CDR1 and CDR2 sequences are LNHNV and YYDKDF (reference sequence). V was clipped by 0 bases and J by 2 bases, with 7 bases between them. The assay was immunoSEQ multiplex PCR, and TCRdb's table has in-frame clones only and misses some. The sample carries fewer than 25,000 clones, around 78% recorded once. The data were taken from a study of chemoradiotherapy in HPV16-positive cancers. The chain combines TRBV15 with TRBJ2-5, with D hard to call. This TCR came from a human donor with HPV-associated anogenital cancer. Sampling took place from a patient who underwent chemoradiotherapy. CDR3 in amino acids: CATSREGLQETQYF. In DNA, the CDR3 is TGTGCCACCAGCAGAGAAGGGCTTCAAGAGACCCAGTACTTC.